The 13 T cell receptor beta chains listed next were all sequenced from one sample in a study of identical twins. One entry per CDR3 protein, called by TCRdb with MiXCR from the 5' RACE reads. The sample records 420,000 or so distinct CDR3 sequences, around 20% being singletons. The material sequenced was naive T cells sorted from blood. The receptors shown here come from a man in his forties or fifties in good health.

This clonotype was seen more than once but under ten times. The V call is TRBV12-3 or TRBV12-4, the J call TRBJ1-4, with 11 bases aligning to TRBD1. CDR3 length: 16 residues. V shed 6 bases, J shed 8 bases, and the junction held 11 bases outside the gene matches. The CDR3 protein is CASRRSDRGQAEKLFF. The CDR3 DNA is TGTGCCAGCAGGCGATCGGACAGGGGGCAGGCAGAAAAACTGTTTTTT.

The chain couples TRBV15 to TRBJ2-3; 11 bases agree with TRBD1. This CDR3 has 20 residues. V shed 7 bases and J 1 base; nucleotides not matched to a gene: 19. CDR1 is LNHNV, CDR2 YYDKDF, per germline (reference sequence). The CDR3 DNA follows: TGTGCCACCACCAAGGACAGGGGGCCCGTTAGCGGGAGAGGCACAGATACGCAGTATTTT. Its protein is CATTKDRGPVSGRGTDTQYF.

This clonotype was observed a handful of times. The genes are TRBV27 and TRBJ1-1, with D uncertain. This CDR3 comprises 13 residues. Trimming cost V 4 bases and J 5 bases, with 11 bases left between them. Germline loops: CDR1 MNHEY, CDR2 SMNVEV (reference sequence). The CDR3 DNA reads as TGTGCCAGCAGTTGGATGGGCGGGACTGAAGCTTTCTTT. It specifies CASSWMGGTEAFF.

This clonotype turned up a few times. The chain recombines TRBV7-2 with TRBJ2-1; 7 bases line up with TRBD2. Trimming removed 2 bases from V and 10 bases from J; junction bases left unmatched: 11. The CDR3 consists of 15 residues. Looked up from germline, CDR1 is SGHTA and CDR2 is FQGNSA. DNA of the CDR3: TGTGCCAGCAGCTTAATTGCGGCGGGGGTCGGGGAGCAGTTCTTC. This gives the protein CASSLIAAGVGEQFF.

The chain carries TRBV10-3 and TRBJ1-5, with 10 bases identical to TRBD1. J was trimmed by 2 bases and V by 6 bases; bases with no gene match: 4. The CDR3 covers 15 residues. CDR1 is ENHRY, CDR2 SYGVKD, per germline. This chain's CDR3 is CAISPGQGGNQPQHF. The CDR3 DNA follows: TGTGCCATCAGCCCCGGACAGGGGGGCAATCAGCCCCAGCATTTT.

Details on this clonotype: A much bigger clone sits one base away, suggesting this may be a read error. The rearrangement links TRBV7-9 to TRBJ2-1; TRBD2 matches 7 bases. The V and J ends lost 8 bases and 1 base, in that order; junction bases with no gene match: 11. The germline gives CDR1 SEHNR, CDR2 FQNEAQ (reference sequence). The CDR3 loop spans 16 amino acids. The CDR3 loop reads CASEGTGGSSYNEQFF. As DNA, the CDR3 is TGTGCCAGCGAGGGGACTGGCGGGAGTTCCTACAATGAGCAGTTCTTC.

The sample holds one count of this clonotype. The chain is built from TRBV6-2 or TRBV6-3 and TRBJ2-3; D remains unclear. Germline V gene lookup returns CDR1 MNHEY and CDR2 SVGEGT. The germline V and J ends were trimmed by 6 bases and 6 bases, with 16 bases remaining between them. This CDR3 spans 14 amino acids. This CDR3 reads CASSLVNQPDTQYF. The CDR3 nucleotides read TGTGCCAGCAGCCTCGTAAATCAACCGGATACGCAGTATTTT.

This clonotype was counted at least ten times. This chain links TRBV5-1 with TRBJ1-5; 8 nucleotides align to TRBD1. V shed 4 bases and J 6 bases; nucleotides not matched to a gene: 6. Germline V CDR1 and CDR2: SGHRS, YFSETQ. There are 14 residues in the CDR3. DNA for the CDR3: TGCGCCAGCAGCCCAGGACAGGGTTTTCAGCCCCAGCATTTT. This encodes CASSPGQGFQPQHF.

V gene TRBV7-8 combines with J gene TRBJ1-5, with D unclear. This CDR3 is built from 15 residues. CDR1 is SGHVS, CDR2 FQNEAQ, per germline. Trimming cost V 5 bases and J 5 bases, with 16 bases left between them. For the CDR3, the DNA is TGTGCCAGCAGCATTAGGGATAGGGAGGATCAGCCCCAGCATTTT. It codes for CASSIRDREDQPQHF.

V gene TRBV5-1 combines with J gene TRBJ2-3; tentative D call: TRBD2 (6 bases). The V gene's germline CDR1 is SGHRS and CDR2 YFSETQ. This CDR3 spans 15 amino acids. Deletions cut 4 bases from V and 2 bases from J, with 14 bases between. CDR3 sequence: CASSGAGFHTDTQYF. In nucleotides, the CDR3 is TGCGCCAGCAGCGGGGCGGGGTTCCACACAGATACGCAGTATTTT. Full variable domain (rest looked up from reference TRBV5-1 and TRBJ2-3): KAGVTQTPRYLIKTRGQQVTLSCSPISGHRSVSWYQQTPGQGLQFLFEYFSETQRNKGNFPGRFSGRQFSNSRSEMNVSTLELGDSALYLCASSGAGFHTDTQYFGPGTRLTVL.

This clonotype was counted once. This rearrangement joins TRBV4-3 to TRBJ2-3, with TRBD2 as a possible D gene (6 bases). Germline V gene data show CDR1 as LGHNA and CDR2 as YSLEER. V dropped 4 bases and J dropped 2 bases, with 19 bases sitting between them. The CDR3 runs to 17 residues. The CDR3 reads CASSPSGSVKATDTQYF. The CDR3 DNA sequence: TGCGCCAGCAGCCCCAGCGGGTCGGTTAAAGCCACAGATACGCAGTATTTT.

This clonotype was seen at least ten times. The chain carries TRBV29-1 and TRBJ2-7; TRBD1 matches 7 bases. The trim removed 6 bases at V and 3 bases at J, leaving 11 bases unmatched. This CDR3 has 14 amino acids. CDR1 and CDR2 from the germline V gene are SQVTM and ANQGSEA. CDR3 residues: CSVGTAPVCYEQYF. CDR3 coding DNA: TGCAGCGTAGGGACAGCCCCGGTTTGCTACGAGCAGTACTTC.

Of note for this clonotype: Compared with germline, one end of the junction differs, possibly owing to a read error. The V gene is TRBV3-1, the J gene TRBJ2-5; possible D gene TRBD2, 6 bases. Looked up from germline, CDR1 is LGHDT and CDR2 is YNNKEL (reference sequence). The CDR3 covers 12 residues. The chain's CDR3 is CASSQTTRRVDF. The CDR3 DNA reads TGTGCCAGCAGCCAGACTACGAGGAGGGTAGACTTC.